This T cell receptor (beta chain) is drawn from a study of blood T cell repertoires in COVID-19 (dated by TCRdb to the early 2020s). Notes on the research overall: Collaborator samples came from the United States, Italy and Spain and covered acute and convalescent phases of COVID-19. The samples were drawn from two sources: the first 160 participants of the ongoing ImmuneRACE study, and about 1,300 subjects contributed by 6 global collaborators. The prospective study material was composed of cDNA or gDNA derived from T cells, B-cell-depleted T cells, or PBMCs. A de-identified subject ID, COVID-19 status, age in years and sex were almost always included in the sample metadata. Where available, HLA class I and class II types were obtained from metadata supplied by the sample provider rather than from assay-based typing. Deeply sampled blood TCRbeta repertoires from subjects exposed to, actively infected with, or recovered from COVID-19 were included in the dataset. The repertoires were released in a freely available public database intended as a resource for research on the immune response to SARS-CoV-2.

On this clone itself: Its recognized antigen is unknown. No clone much larger than this one lies a single base away; base qualities are absent.

V is reduced by 5 bases and J by 4 bases, leaving a spacing of 12 bases between them. CDR1 and CDR2, per the germline V gene, are SNHLY and FYNNEI. Counted from cysteine to phenylalanine, this CDR3 has 14 amino acids. Only the CDR3 DNA is retained, 42 bases long and in frame from the first base. On the study overall, not on this receptor specifically: The quantity of clinical and demographic metadata differed by source and by participant and was supplied without curation.

The collaborating institutions used their own protocols to collect whole blood in K2EDTA tubes. Collaborator samples were shipped for TCRbeta analysis as frozen whole blood, isolated PBMCs, or DNA extracted from either sample type. TCRbeta CDR3 regions were amplified from genomic DNA by means of the immunoSEQ Assay, a bias-controlled multiplex PCR. Per the authors' processing: Nucleated cell counts per sample were estimated from amplification of reference gene primers within the assay. To quantify the absolute abundance of each unique TCRbeta CDR3 rearrangement, sequence reads were collapsed and filtered. Productive Simpson clonality was computed per sample as the square root of Simpson's diversity index over productive rearrangements. Entries here come from immuneACCESS through TCRdb and include only in-frame sequences with V and J called. Some clones fail to appear in such tables; in the studies checked, an unresolved V gene covers under half of the shortfall, and the cause of the remainder is unknown. The DNA was the basis for D and trimming; V, J and clone size are from that table. This sample is represented by 100,000 or so clones; about 90% of them were singletons. The ten largest clonotypes hold roughly 7.3% of the sample.

This sequence uses TRBV2 and TRBJ1-3; no D gene call is confident. The sequenced material came from peripheral blood. The TCR originated in a man between 25 and 39 years old in a cohort sampled during active COVID-19. The bases are TGTGCCAGCAGTCGCGCCGCGGGAGGAAACACCATATATTTT. Its translation reads: CASSRAAGGNTIYF.